This is a list of T cell receptor beta chains from one sample in a study of PD-L1 blockade in urothelial cancer. Measured with immunoSEQ multiplex PCR; TCRdb has only the in-frame clones, and not every one. The sample has more than 35,000 clones, just over 35% seen once. The material was tumor tissue, obtained before atezolizumab (anti-PD-L1) treatment. Source of these receptors: a man aged 60-69 years with urothelial cancer. Both conserved end residues are part of each CDR3. D genes are given only for firm matches. For some rows the clone size is stated as once, few or many, or as a class when expanded; others skip it.

d_call j_call clone_size v_call cdr3_nt cdr3_aa
. TRBJ1-4 once TRBV2 TGTGCCAGCAGGAGGGGCCCCAGTGAAAAACTGTTTTTT CASRRGPSEKLFF
TRBD1 TRBJ2-6 . TRBV19 TGTGCCAGTAGTCCTGGGACAGGGGGCTCTGGGGCCAACGTCCTGACTTTC CASSPGTGGSGANVLTF
. TRBJ1-2 . TRBV30 TGTGCCTGGAGCCTGACAGGTTCTGGCTACACCTTC CAWSLTGSGYTF
TRBD2 TRBJ2-7 . TRBV19 TGTGCCAGTAGTATAGTCGGGGGGGCCTACGAGCAGTACTTC CASSIVGGAYEQYF
. TRBJ1-4 . TRBV10-2 TGCGCCAGCAGTGATGGTTTACGTGAAAAACTGTTTTTT CASSDGLREKLFF
. TRBJ2-7 . TRBV6-8 TGTGCCAGCAGTTACTTCCAGGGGGAGCAGTACTTC CASSYFQGEQYF
TRBD2 TRBJ2-7 few TRBV19 TGTGCCAGCCAACCCGGGGGGGCGCTGGTCTACGAGCAGTACTTC CASQPGGALVYEQYF
. TRBJ2-7 . TRBV10-2 TGCGCCAGCAGTGATGTGGCAGGGGCCCACGAGCAGTACTTC CASSDVAGAHEQYF
. TRBJ2-5 few TRBV19 TGTGCCAGTAGTATTTCGTCGGAGACCCAGTACTTC CASSISSETQYF
TRBD1 TRBJ1-3 many TRBV6-7 TGTGCCAGCAGTTACTCGGGACAGGGAAACACCATATATTTT CASSYSGQGNTIYF
. TRBJ1-1 medium-sized TRBV18 TGTGCCAGCTCACCACCGTCCCAGAACACTGAAGCTTTCTTT CASSPPSQNTEAFF
TRBD1 TRBJ1-5 . TRBV30 TGTGCCTGGAGTTGGACAGGGACTGGCAATCAGCCCCAGCATTTT CAWSWTGTGNQPQHF
TRBD1 TRBJ2-1 . TRBV19 TGTGCCAGTAGTCAGGACGGGACAGCTTCCTACAATGAGCAGTTCTTC CASSQDGTASYNEQFF
. TRBJ2-6 many TRBV18 TGTGCCAGCTCACCATTGGACTCTGGGGCCAACGTCCTGACTTTC CASSPLDSGANVLTF
. TRBJ1-4 . TRBV6-8 TGTGCCATCAAGGAGGGCCCAACTAATGAAAAACTGTTTTTT CAIKEGPTNEKLFF
. TRBJ2-5 . TRBV11-3 TGTGCCAGCAGCTTGTTAACGAACAGGGCGGCTGTGGAGACCCAGTACTTC CASSLLTNRAAVETQYF
. TRBJ1-2 few TRBV19 TGTGCCAGTAGTATCCAGGCAGGCGGCTATGGCTACACCTTC CASSIQAGGYGYTF
TRBD2 TRBJ2-1 . TRBV19 TGTGCCAGTAGGCCTAGCGGGGGCTACAATGAGCAGTTCTTC CASRPSGGYNEQFF
. TRBJ2-7 . TRBV6-8 TGTGCCAGCAGTTACTCGAGAACCGAGCAGTACTTC CASSYSRTEQYF
. TRBJ1-6 . TRBV6-8 TGTGCCAGCAGTTCGGATCACGCAGGGAGCTCCTATAATTCACCCCTCCACTTT CASSSDHAGSSYNSPLHF
. TRBJ1-1 few TRBV6-7 TGTGCCAGCAGTTCCGGGGGGTCGGGTTCCACTGAAGCTTTCTTT CASSSGGSGSTEAFF
TRBD1 TRBJ2-7 once TRBV28 TGTGCCAGCAGTCAGGGGACAGGGGGGAGCTCCTACGAGCAGTACTTC CASSQGTGGSSYEQYF
. TRBJ1-1 . TRBV19 TGTGCCAGTAAGAGGAACTGGTACACTGAAGCTTTCTTT CASKRNWYTEAFF
. TRBJ2-3 once TRBV28 TGTGCCAGCAGGGAAGCGGGAGATACGCAGTATTTT CASREAGDTQYF
TRBD2 TRBJ2-7 few TRBV9 TGTGCCAGCAGCGCAAGAGATAGCGGGCGGCTCTACGAGCAGTACTTC CASSARDSGRLYEQYF
TRBD2 TRBJ2-3 . TRBV5-1 TGCGCCAGCAGCTTGGGACTAGCGGGAGGGCCAAGCACAGATACGCAGTATTTT CASSLGLAGGPSTDTQYF
. TRBJ2-3 . TRBV29-1 TGCAGCGTTGATGTGACCGGAGATACGCAGTATTTT CSVDVTGDTQYF
. TRBJ2-7 . TRBV10-3 TGTGCCAGCGGAGACAGGCCCTACGAGCAGTACTTC CASGDRPYEQYF
. TRBJ2-7 . TRBV11-3 TGTGCCAGCAGCTTGAACAGGCAGAACTACGAGCAGTACTTC CASSLNRQNYEQYF
. TRBJ1-4 . TRBV18 TGTGCCAGCTCACCATTCCAGGGTACAACTAATGAAAAACTGTTTTTT CASSPFQGTTNEKLFF
TRBD2 TRBJ2-3 . TRBV9 TGTGCCAGCAGCCCGCCAGAGGGGTGGCTAGCGGGGGCGACAGATACGCAGTATTTT CASSPPEGWLAGATDTQYF
. TRBJ1-3 . TRBV6-8 TGTGCCAGCATGGGGTGGACAGCGAGCTCTGGAAACACCATATATTTT CASMGWTASSGNTIYF
TRBD1 TRBJ2-3 few TRBV9 TGTGCCAGCAGCGTGGACAGGGGAATTACAAATACGCAGTATTTT CASSVDRGITNTQYF
TRBD1 TRBJ1-2 few TRBV6-8 TGTGCCAGCAGTTACTCCAGACAGGGTGTGAATGGCTACACCTTC CASSYSRQGVNGYTF
TRBD1 TRBJ1-2 . TRBV29-1 TGCAGCTCTCGGACAGGGGGTGATGGCTACACCTTC CSSRTGGDGYTF
. TRBJ2-5 . TRBV19 TGTGCCAGTAGTCGATCGGACACACCGCCGGCAGGGACCCAGTACTTC CASSRSDTPPAGTQYF
. TRBJ1-1 . TRBV19 TGTGCCAGTAGTACCCAAGGGTTTGGCGCTGAAGCTTTCTTT CASSTQGFGAEAFF
TRBD1 TRBJ2-6 few TRBV15 TGTGCCACCAGCAGACCGTATGGCCAGAAACAGGGGCCCGGGGCCAACGTCCTGACTTTC CATSRPYGQKQGPGANVLTF
. TRBJ2-7 medium-sized TRBV11-3 TGTGCCAGCAGCCCTCTTTTAGCCGGAACCGAGCAGTACTTC CASSPLLAGTEQYF
TRBD1 TRBJ1-6 many TRBV7-6 TGTGCCAGTAGCTCGAGGGCGGGACAGCGTAATTCACCCCTCCACTTT CASSSRAGQRNSPLHF
TRBD1 TRBJ1-4 . TRBV19 TGTACCAGTAAGGGGACAGCAGCTAATGAAAAACTGTTTTTT CTSKGTAANEKLFF
TRBD1 TRBJ2-2 . TRBV5-1 TGCGCCAGCAGCTTGACCCCCCGGGACAGCTACACCGGGGAGCTGTTTTTT CASSLTPRDSYTGELFF